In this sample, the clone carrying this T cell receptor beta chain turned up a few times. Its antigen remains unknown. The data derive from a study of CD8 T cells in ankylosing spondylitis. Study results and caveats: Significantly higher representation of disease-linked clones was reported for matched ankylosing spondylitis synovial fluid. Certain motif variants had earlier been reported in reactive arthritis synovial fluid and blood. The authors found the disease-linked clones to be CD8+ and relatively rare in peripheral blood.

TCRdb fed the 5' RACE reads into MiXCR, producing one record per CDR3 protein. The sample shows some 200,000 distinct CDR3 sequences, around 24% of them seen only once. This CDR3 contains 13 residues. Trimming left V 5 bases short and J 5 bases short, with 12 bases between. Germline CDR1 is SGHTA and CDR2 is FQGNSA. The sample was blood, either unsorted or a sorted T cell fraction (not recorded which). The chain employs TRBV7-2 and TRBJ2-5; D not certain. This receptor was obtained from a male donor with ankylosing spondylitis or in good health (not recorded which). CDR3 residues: CASSLYAEETQYF. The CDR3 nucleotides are TGTGCCAGCAGCCTATACGCGGAGGAGACCCAGTACTTC.